Listed here are 9 T cell receptor beta chains from one sample, sequenced in a study of identical twins. TCRdb reanalysed the 5' RACE reads using MiXCR and keeps one entry per CDR3 protein. The sample consists of roughly 770,000 distinct CDR3 sequences, roughly 18% of them appearing once. The same sample was also used in a study of T cells expressing NK-cell markers.

The sample taken for sequencing was PBMCs. These receptor sequences come from a woman under 30 in good health.

The V and J genes are TRBV6-1 and TRBJ1-2; the D is unclear. The CDR3 extends over 13 amino acids. Trimming removed 3 bases from V and 4 bases from J, with 9 bases in between. CDR1 MNHNS and CDR2 SASEGT come from the germline V gene. CDR3 nucleotide sequence: TGTGCCAGCAGTGACGTCCGGGGCTATGGCTACACCTTC. Protein sequence: CASSDVRGYGYTF.

This clonotype has more than one count but fewer than ten. V is TRBV7-6 and J is TRBJ2-2; possible D gene TRBD2, 5 bases. The CDR3 runs to 14 residues. Germline assignment: CDR1 SGHVS and CDR2 FNYEAQ. V was shortened by 4 bases and J by 4 bases, with 10 bases between the two germline ends. CDR3 coding DNA: TGTGCCAGCAGCTCCGGGATCGCCACCGGGGAGCTGTTTTTT. It specifies CASSSGIATGELFF.

This clonotype occurred a few times. J is TRBJ1-1 and V is TRBV20-1, with a possible D match to TRBD1 (5 bases). The CDR3 extends over 13 amino acids. Trimming removed 6 bases from V and 0 bases from J, with 11 bases in between. Germline V CDR1 and CDR2: DFQATT, SNEGSKA (reference sequence). Here the CDR3 reads CSALRDMNTEAFF. In DNA form, the CDR3 reads TGCAGTGCCCTCAGGGATATGAACACTGAAGCTTTCTTT.

The chain recombines TRBV6-1 with TRBJ1-5, with D possibly TRBD1 on 5 matching bases. V was pared by 4 bases and J by 1 base, with 8 bases between. The CDR3 loop spans 14 amino acids. Looked up from germline, CDR1 is MNHNS and CDR2 is SASEGT. CDR3 sequence reads: CASSARVSNQPQHF. The CDR3 region has the DNA TGTGCCAGCAGTGCCAGGGTGAGCAATCAGCCCCAGCATTTT.

This chain joins TRBV7-9 and TRBJ2-1; 11 bases map to TRBD2. CDR1 and CDR2 from the germline V gene are SEHNR and FQNEAQ (reference sequence). The CDR3 has 17 residues. Germline trimming cut 3 bases from V and 9 bases from J; bases unmatched to any gene: 13. This CDR3 is CASSFPTLLAGESEQFF. CDR3 nucleotides: TGTGCCAGCAGCTTCCCGACGTTACTAGCGGGAGAGAGTGAGCAGTTCTTC.

The V call is TRBV20-1, the J call TRBJ2-5, with a tentative D call TRBD2 (6 bases). The germline V gene encodes CDR1 DFQATT and CDR2 SNEGSKA (reference sequence). The CDR3 length is 13 residues. This chain's CDR3 is CSPRPAGQETQYF. CDR3 DNA: TGCAGCCCCCGACCGGCGGGGCAAGAGACCCAGTACTTC.

CDR3 DNA sequence: TGTGCCAGCAGGGGACTGTCGAACACCGGGGAGCTGTTTTTT. It encodes CASRGLSNTGELFF. The chain is built from TRBV6-1 and TRBJ2-2; weak D call: TRBD2 (6 bases). The CDR3 sequence is 14 residues long. Germline CDR1 and CDR2: MNHNS and SASEGT. V lost 6 bases and J lost 0, with 8 bases in between.

The sample holds a few counts of this clonotype. The J gene is TRBJ2-5, the V gene TRBV7-9; 8 nucleotides line up with TRBD2. The germline gives CDR1 SEHNR, CDR2 FQNEAQ (reference sequence). V gave up 3 bases and J gave up 4 bases; unmatched junction bases: 4. The CDR3 is made up of 14 amino acids. The CDR3 loop is CASSFTGGGETQYF. As DNA, the CDR3 is TGTGCCAGCAGCTTTACCGGGGGGGGAGAGACCCAGTACTTC.

In this sample, this clonotype turned up a few times. The genes are TRBV4-3 and TRBJ2-1; D is undetermined. Trimming removed 0 bases from V and 4 bases from J, with 10 bases in between. The CDR3 is 15 amino acids. In germline, CDR1 is LGHNA, CDR2 YSLEER. The CDR3 here is CASSQDRQDYNEQFF. DNA of the CDR3: TGCGCCAGCAGCCAAGATCGGCAAGATTACAATGAGCAGTTCTTC.